Given below is one T cell receptor beta chain in context. Its target is unknown. The sample is drawn from a study of post-analysis software for immune sequencing data. Looking at the study overall: Both relapsing-remitting and secondary progressive multiple sclerosis featured among the disease courses, as did progressive-relapsing multiple sclerosis. Study-level results: In patients, a few TRBV segments were more frequent than in controls, with TRBV5-6, TRBV5-1 and TRBV20-1 among them.

Every TCR beta cDNA library bore unique molecular identifiers. TCRdb re-called the PCR reads through MiXCR, storing one row per CDR3 protein. Among roughly 800,000 distinct CDR3 sequences, about 43% were seen once, and the ten largest hold roughly 4.9%. With 1 base removed from V and 0 bases from J, the gap between germline ends came to 10 bases. CDR1 is LGHNA, CDR2 YNFKEQ, per germline. The CDR3 covers 15 residues. The J gene is TRBJ2-7, the V gene TRBV4-2; D is perhaps TRBD1 (6 bases). Sequencing was done on a sample of blood. The clonotype comes from a girl between 10 and 17 years old with multiple sclerosis. The CDR3 DNA reads as TGTGCCAGCAGCCAAGCCGACAGGTCCTCCTACGAGCAGTACTTC. It codes for CASSQADRSSYEQYF.